Listed below are T cell receptor beta chains from one sample, sequenced in a study of cytomegalovirus exposure and HLA in healthy donors. Using immunoSEQ multiplex PCR, the repertoire was profiled, and TCRdb retains in-frame clones only, with some absent. The sample lists 110,000 or so clones, roughly 13% occurring once. Sample: PBMCs. The receptor source for this set is a middle-aged man in good health and CMV-seropositive. CDR3s leave out the opening cysteine and the closing phenylalanine or tryptophan.

V: TRBV27; J: TRBJ2-7; CDR3: ASSLGQTYEQY
V: TRBV6-5; J: TRBJ1-5; CDR3: ASSYVSGQPQH
V: TRBV6-5; J: TRBJ1-2; CDR3: ASQLATGSYGYT
V: TRBV7-8; J: TRBJ2-7; CDR3: ASSHGTSRTYEQY
V: TRBV28; J: TRBJ1-4; CDR3: ATGLEAKNEKLF
V: TRBV27; J: TRBJ2-4; CDR3: ASSTPSEGTKNIQY
V: TRBV4-2; J: TRBJ2-2; CDR3: ASSPPRSPITGELF
V: TRBV6-1; J: TRBJ1-2; CDR3: ASTGGQGADGYT
V: TRBV25-1; J: TRBJ2-7; CDR3: ASSGRGSSYEQY
V: TRBV5-4; J: TRBJ2-1; CDR3: ARGPSGAYNEQF
V: TRBV18; J: TRBJ1-5; CDR3: ASSPAGGNQPQH
V: TRBV7-9; J: TRBJ2-2; CDR3: ASTPTGELF
V: TRBV9; J: TRBJ1-1; CDR3: ASSPWDTQNTEAF
V: TRBV5-1; J: TRBJ2-2; CDR3: ASSLIPGGTNTGELF
V: TRBV7-9; J: TRBJ2-7; CDR3: ASSLGGTGRHEQY
V: TRBV15; J: TRBJ2-1; CDR3: ATSRGEGNSYNEQF
V: TRBV6-6; J: TRBJ1-1; CDR3: ASSLQGLNTEAF
V: TRBV27; J: TRBJ2-1; CDR3: ASSHRGHYNEQF
V: TRBV11-2; J: TRBJ2-2; CDR3: ASSLIKGPTGELF